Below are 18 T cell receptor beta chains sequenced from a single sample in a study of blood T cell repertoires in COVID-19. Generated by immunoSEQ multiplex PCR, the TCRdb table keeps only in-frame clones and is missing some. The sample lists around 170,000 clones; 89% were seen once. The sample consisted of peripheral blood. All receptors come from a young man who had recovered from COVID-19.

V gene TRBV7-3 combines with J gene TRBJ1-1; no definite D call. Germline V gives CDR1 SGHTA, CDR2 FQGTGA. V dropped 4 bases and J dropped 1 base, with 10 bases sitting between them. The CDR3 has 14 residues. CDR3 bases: TGTGCCAGCAGCTCAGGTCCCGCGAACACTGAAGCTTTCTTT. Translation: CASSSGPANTEAFF.

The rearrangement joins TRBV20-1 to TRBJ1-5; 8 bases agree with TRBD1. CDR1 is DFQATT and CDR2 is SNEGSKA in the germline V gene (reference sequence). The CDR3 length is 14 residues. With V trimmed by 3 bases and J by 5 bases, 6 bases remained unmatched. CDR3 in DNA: TGCAGTGCTAGTTCGGACAGGGAGTATCAGCCCCAGCATTTT. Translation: CSASSDREYQPQHF.

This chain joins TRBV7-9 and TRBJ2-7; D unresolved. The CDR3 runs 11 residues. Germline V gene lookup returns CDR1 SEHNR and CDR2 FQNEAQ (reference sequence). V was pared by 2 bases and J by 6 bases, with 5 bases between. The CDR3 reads CASSLTSEQYF. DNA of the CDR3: TGTGCCAGCAGCTTAACGAGCGAGCAGTACTTC. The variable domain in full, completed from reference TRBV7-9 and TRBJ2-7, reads DTGVSQNPRHKITKRGQNVTFRCDPISEHNRLYWYRQTLGQGPEFLTYFQNEAQLEKSRLLSDRFSAERPKGSFSTLEIQRTEQGDSAMYLCASSLTSEQYFGPGTRLTVT.

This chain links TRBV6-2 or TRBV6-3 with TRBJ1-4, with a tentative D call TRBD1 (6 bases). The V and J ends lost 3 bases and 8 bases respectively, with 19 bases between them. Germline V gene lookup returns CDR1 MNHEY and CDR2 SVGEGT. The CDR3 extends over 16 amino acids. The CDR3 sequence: CASSYRPQGSGEKLFF. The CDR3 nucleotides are TGTGCCAGCAGTTATAGGCCCCAGGGGTCTGGAGAAAAACTGTTTTTT.

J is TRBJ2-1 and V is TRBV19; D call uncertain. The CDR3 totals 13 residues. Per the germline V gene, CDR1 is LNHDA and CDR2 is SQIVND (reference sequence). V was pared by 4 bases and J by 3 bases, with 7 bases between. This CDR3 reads CASSRALYNEQFF. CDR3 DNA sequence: TGTGCCAGTAGTAGGGCCCTCTACAATGAGCAGTTCTTC.

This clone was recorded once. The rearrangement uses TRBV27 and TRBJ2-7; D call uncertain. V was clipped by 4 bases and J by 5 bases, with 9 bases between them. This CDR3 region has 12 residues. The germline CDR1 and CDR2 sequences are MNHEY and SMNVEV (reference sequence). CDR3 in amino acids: CASSSRLDEQYF. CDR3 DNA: TGTGCCAGCAGTTCCCGACTGGACGAGCAGTACTTC.

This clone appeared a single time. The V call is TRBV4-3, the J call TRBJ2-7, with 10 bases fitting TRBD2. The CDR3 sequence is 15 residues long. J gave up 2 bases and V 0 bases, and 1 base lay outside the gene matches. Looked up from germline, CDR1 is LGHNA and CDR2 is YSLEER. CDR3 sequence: CASSQDLAGAYEQYF. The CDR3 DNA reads TGCGCCAGCAGCCAAGACCTAGCGGGAGCCTACGAGCAGTACTTC.

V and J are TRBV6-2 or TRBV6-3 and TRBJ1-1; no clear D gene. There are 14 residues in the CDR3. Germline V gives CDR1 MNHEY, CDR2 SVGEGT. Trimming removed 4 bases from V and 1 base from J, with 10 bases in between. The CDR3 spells CASSLRGGNTEAFF. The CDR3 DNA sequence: TGTGCCAGCAGTTTAAGAGGAGGGAACACTGAAGCTTTCTTT.

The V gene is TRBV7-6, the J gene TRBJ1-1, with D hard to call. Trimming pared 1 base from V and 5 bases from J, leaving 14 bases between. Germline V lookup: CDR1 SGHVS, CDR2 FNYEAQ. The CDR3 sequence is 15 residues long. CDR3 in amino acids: CASSLERPPRTEAFF. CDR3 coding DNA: TGTGCCAGCAGCTTAGAGCGACCCCCGAGGACTGAAGCTTTCTTT.

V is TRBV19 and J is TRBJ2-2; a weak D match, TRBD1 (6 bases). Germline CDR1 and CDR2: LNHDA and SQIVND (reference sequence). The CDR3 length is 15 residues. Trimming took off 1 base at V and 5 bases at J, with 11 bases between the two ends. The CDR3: CASSIGTRGTGELFF. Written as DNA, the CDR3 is TGTGCCAGTAGTATAGGCACAAGGGGGACCGGGGAGCTGTTTTTT.

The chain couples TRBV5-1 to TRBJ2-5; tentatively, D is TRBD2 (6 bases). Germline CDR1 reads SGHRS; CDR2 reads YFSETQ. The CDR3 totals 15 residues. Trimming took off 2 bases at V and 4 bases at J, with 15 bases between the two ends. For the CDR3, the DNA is TGCGCCAGCAGCTTTAACTTCGGAGGGCGAGAGACCCAGTACTTC. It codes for CASSFNFGGRETQYF. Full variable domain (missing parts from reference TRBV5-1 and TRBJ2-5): KAGVTQTPRYLIKTRGQQVTLSCSPISGHRSVSWYQQTPGQGLQFLFEYFSETQRNKGNFPGRFSGRQFSNSRSEMNVSTLELGDSALYLCASSFNFGGRETQYFGPGTRLLVL.

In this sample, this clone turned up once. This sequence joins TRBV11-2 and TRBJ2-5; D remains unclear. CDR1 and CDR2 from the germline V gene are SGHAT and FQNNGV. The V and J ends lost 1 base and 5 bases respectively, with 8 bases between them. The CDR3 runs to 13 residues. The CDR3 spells CASSLGGEETQYF. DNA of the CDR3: TGTGCCAGCAGCTTAGGTGGTGAGGAGACCCAGTACTTC.

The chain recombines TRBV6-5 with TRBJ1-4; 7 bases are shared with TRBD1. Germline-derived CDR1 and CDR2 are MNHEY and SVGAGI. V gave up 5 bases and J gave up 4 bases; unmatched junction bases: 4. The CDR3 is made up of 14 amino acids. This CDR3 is CASSMTGNNEKLFF. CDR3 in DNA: TGTGCCAGCAGTATGACAGGGAATAATGAAAAACTGTTTTTT.

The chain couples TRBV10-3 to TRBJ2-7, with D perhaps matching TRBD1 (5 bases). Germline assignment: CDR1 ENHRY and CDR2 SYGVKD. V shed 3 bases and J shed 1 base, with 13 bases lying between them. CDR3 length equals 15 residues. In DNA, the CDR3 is TGTGCCATCAGTGATTGGGGTCCAGGGTCCTACGAGCAGTACTTC. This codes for CAISDWGPGSYEQYF.

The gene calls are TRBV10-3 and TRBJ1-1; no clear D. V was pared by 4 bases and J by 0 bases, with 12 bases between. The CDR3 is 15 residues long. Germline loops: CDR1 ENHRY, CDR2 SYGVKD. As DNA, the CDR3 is TGTGCCATCAGTGTAGATCGGGAATTGAACACTGAAGCTTTCTTT. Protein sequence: CAISVDRELNTEAFF.

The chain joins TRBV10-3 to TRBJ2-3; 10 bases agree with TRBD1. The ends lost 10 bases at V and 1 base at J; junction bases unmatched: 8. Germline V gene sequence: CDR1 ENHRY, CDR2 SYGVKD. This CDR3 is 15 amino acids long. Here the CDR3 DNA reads TGTGCCAGTACCGGGACAGGGGAGCGCACAGATACGCAGTATTTT. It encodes CASTGTGERTDTQYF.

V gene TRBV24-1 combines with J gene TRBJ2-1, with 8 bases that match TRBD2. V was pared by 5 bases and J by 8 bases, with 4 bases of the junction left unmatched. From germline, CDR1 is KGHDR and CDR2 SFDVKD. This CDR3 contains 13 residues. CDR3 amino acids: CATSAAGDDEQFF. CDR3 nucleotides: TGTGCCACCAGTGCAGCGGGAGACGATGAGCAGTTCTTC.

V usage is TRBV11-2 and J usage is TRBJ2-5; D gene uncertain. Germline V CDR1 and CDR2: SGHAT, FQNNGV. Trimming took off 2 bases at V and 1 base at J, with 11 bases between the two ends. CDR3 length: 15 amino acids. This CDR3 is CASSLPPASQETQYF. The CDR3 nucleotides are TGTGCCAGCAGCTTACCCCCAGCGAGCCAAGAGACCCAGTACTTC.